These 17 T cell receptor beta chains were all obtained from the same sample, sequenced in a study of blood T cell repertoires in COVID-19. TCRdb keeps only in-frame clones here, not all; method: immunoSEQ multiplex PCR. The sample records approximately 82,000 clones, roughly 91% being singletons. Sequencing used peripheral blood. The origin of the receptors is an older man with active or convalescent COVID-19.

The rearrangement uses TRBV19 and TRBJ1-2, with D unclear. This CDR3 has 13 amino acids. Germline CDR1 is LNHDA and CDR2 is SQIVND (reference sequence). The V gene lost 7 bases and the J gene lost 6 bases, with 15 bases spanning the gap. The CDR3 loop reads CASTMREGDGYTF. For the CDR3, the DNA is TGTGCCAGTACCATGCGGGAAGGTGATGGCTACACCTTC.

This clone was detected a few times. This chain links TRBV28 with TRBJ2-4; D not certain. Germline CDR1 and CDR2: MDHEN and SYDVKM. The CDR3 is made up of 14 amino acids. Trimming stripped 2 bases from V and 0 bases from J, with 5 bases between. This CDR3 reads CASSLRLAKNIQYF. The CDR3 DNA sequence: TGTGCCAGCAGTTTAAGACTAGCCAAAAACATTCAGTACTTC. The variable domain in full, completed from reference TRBV28 and TRBJ2-4, reads DVKVTQSSRYLVKRTGEKVFLECVQDMDHENMFWYRQDPGLGLRLIYFSYDVKMKEKGDIPEGYSVSREKKERFSLILESASTNQTSMYLCASSLRLAKNIQYFGAGTRLSVL.

J is TRBJ2-1 and V is TRBV4-2; 13 bases agree with TRBD2. V lost 3 bases to trimming and J lost 4 bases; unmatched junction nucleotides: 9. This CDR3 spans 18 amino acids. Germline CDR1 LGHNA, CDR2 YNFKEQ. The CDR3 spells CASSQMGLAGPGYNEQFF. The CDR3 DNA reads as TGTGCCAGCAGCCAGATGGGACTAGCGGGACCCGGGTACAATGAGCAGTTCTTC.

The rearrangement links TRBV6-5 to TRBJ2-2, with 7 bases identical to TRBD2. The J segment lost 3 bases and the V segment lost 6 bases, leaving 7 bases of the junction unmatched. CDR1 MNHEY and CDR2 SVGAGI come from the germline V gene. The CDR3 extends over 15 amino acids. This CDR3 is CASSLELAYTGELFF. The DNA for the CDR3 is TGTGCCAGCAGCCTAGAACTAGCGTACACCGGGGAGCTGTTTTTT.

The rearrangement links TRBV3-1 (or the pseudogene TRBV3-2) to TRBJ1-1; a possible D gene is TRBD1 (6 bases). Germline V lookup: CDR1 LGHDT, CDR2 YNNKEL (reference sequence). The CDR3 runs to 16 residues. V lost 0 bases to trimming and J lost 2 bases, with 13 bases between them. The CDR3 sequence is CASSQDGAGANTEAFF. For the CDR3, the DNA is TGTGCCAGCAGCCAAGATGGGGCAGGGGCAAACACTGAAGCTTTCTTT.

The chain couples TRBV29-1 to TRBJ1-6; D not resolved. Germline V gene data show CDR1 as SQVTM and CDR2 as ANQGSEA. Trimming pared 0 bases from V and 14 bases from J, leaving 11 bases between. CDR3 length: 12 residues. The CDR3 spells CSVEEADGALHF. The CDR3 DNA follows: TGCAGCGTTGAAGAGGCCGACGGAGCCCTCCACTTT.

The chain is built from TRBV30 and TRBJ2-1, with 8 bases matching TRBD2. This CDR3 has 15 amino acids. The ends lost 2 bases at V and 4 bases at J; junction bases unmatched: 7. Looked up from germline, CDR1 is GTSNPN and CDR2 is SVGIG (reference sequence). The CDR3 nucleotides read TGTGCCTGGAGTCTCGGGACTAGTACATACAATGAGCAGTTCTTC. Its translation: CAWSLGTSTYNEQFF.

The gene calls are TRBV19 and TRBJ1-5; D might be TRBD1 (6 bases). The ends were cut back, 2 bases at V and 0 bases at J, with 14 bases in the middle. The CDR3 covers 17 residues. Germline assignment: CDR1 LNHDA and CDR2 SQIVND (reference sequence). The CDR3 DNA reads TGTGCCAGTAGTATAAACAGGGTTTCTTATAGCAATCAGCCCCAGCATTTT. This sequence encodes CASSINRVSYSNQPQHF.

The chain is built from TRBV6-2 or TRBV6-3 and TRBJ1-6; no reliable D call. Trimming stripped 0 bases from V and 8 bases from J, with 14 bases between. Per the germline V gene, CDR1 is MNHEY and CDR2 is SVGEGT. This CDR3 comprises 16 residues. The CDR3 DNA follows: TGTGCCAGCAGTTACTCGGTGGGCGCGGGGTATTCACCCCTCCACTTT. It yields the protein CASSYSVGAGYSPLHF.

This chain joins TRBV27 and TRBJ1-6; TRBD1 agrees at 8 bases. The CDR3 is 15 residues long. Germline V lookup: CDR1 MNHEY, CDR2 SMNVEV (reference sequence). V shed 5 bases and J 7 bases; nucleotides not matched to a gene: 7. The CDR3 DNA reads as TGTGCCAGCAGTCACGGACAGGGCGGGAATTCACCCCTCCACTTT. Translated: CASSHGQGGNSPLHF.

This clone was detected only once. The V call is TRBV21-1, the J call TRBJ2-4; the table names TRBD1, a call not compared with the DNA. TRBV21-1 is flagged as a pseudogene. This CDR3 has 14 amino acids. DNA for the CDR3: TGTGCCTGCTTCAGAACGTTAGCCAAAAACATTCAGTACTTC. Its protein is CACFRTLAKNIQYF.

The V and J genes are TRBV6-6 and TRBJ2-2; D is ambiguous. The germline V gene encodes CDR1 MNHNY and CDR2 SVGAGI (reference sequence). The CDR3 sequence is 15 residues long. The ends were cut back, 6 bases at V and 0 bases at J, with 11 bases in the middle. The CDR3 region has the DNA TGTGCCAGCAGGCACAGCACAGCGAACACCGGGGAGCTGTTTTTT. This gives the protein CASRHSTANTGELFF.

In its sample, this clone was seen a few times. This chain links TRBV5-6 with TRBJ2-3; 10 bases are shared with TRBD2. Per germline, CDR1 SGHDT and CDR2 YYEEEE. The CDR3 sequence is 15 residues long. Germline trimming cut 5 bases from V and 2 bases from J; bases unmatched to any gene: 5. The CDR3 sequence: CASRVLAGVTDTQYF. In DNA form, the CDR3 reads TGTGCCAGCAGGGTCCTAGCGGGAGTCACAGATACGCAGTATTTT.

This clone was observed a few times. The chain has TRBV5-1 and TRBJ2-1; 11 nucleotides line up with TRBD1. The length of the CDR3 is 15 residues. Germline V lookup: CDR1 SGHRS, CDR2 YFSETQ. The V segment lost 4 bases and the J segment 3 bases; nucleotides outside the gene matches: 3. The CDR3 reads CASSPGTGGYNEQFF. The CDR3 DNA reads as TGCGCCAGCAGCCCCGGGACAGGGGGCTACAATGAGCAGTTCTTC.

This chain uses TRBV2 with TRBJ2-3; 10 positions match TRBD2. The CDR3 sequence is 17 residues long. J was trimmed by 2 bases and V by 7 bases; bases with no gene match: 12. In germline, CDR1 is SNHLY, CDR2 FYNNEI. The CDR3: CASNAQGLAGATDTQYF. CDR3 nucleotides: TGTGCCAGCAACGCCCAGGGGCTAGCGGGGGCCACAGATACGCAGTATTTT.

The V gene is TRBV27, the J gene TRBJ1-1, with TRBD1 as a possible D gene (6 bases). The CDR3 loop spans 15 amino acids. The germline V gene has CDR1 MNHEY and CDR2 SMNVEV (reference sequence). The V end lost 5 bases, the J end lost 5 bases, and 18 bases lay between the germline ends. This CDR3 reads CASSPRGAQGTEAFF. In DNA form, the CDR3 reads TGTGCCAGCAGTCCTCGGGGGGCGCAGGGAACTGAAGCTTTCTTT.

This chain links TRBV10-3 with TRBJ2-7; 11 nucleotides line up with TRBD1. The CDR3 sequence is 14 residues long. V lost 7 bases to trimming and J lost 6 bases; unmatched junction nucleotides: 8. Germline V gene lookup returns CDR1 ENHRY and CDR2 SYGVKD. This CDR3 reads CAIKTGTGGGEQYF. Written as DNA, the CDR3 is TGTGCCATCAAAACCGGGACAGGGGGAGGCGAGCAGTACTTC.